The rows below give T cell receptor beta chains drawn from one sample of a study of shared clonotypes between healthy human individuals. Using immunoSEQ multiplex PCR, the repertoire was profiled, and TCRdb retains in-frame clones only, with some absent. The sample has roughly 1 million clones, roughly 74% seen once. The sample was memory CD4+ T cells from PBMCs. All receptors derive from a man aged 18 to 30 in good health. Some clones in this sample may be carry-over from other donors' samples. Both conserved end residues are part of each CDR3. The order of the fields is D gene, V gene, CDR3 length, J gene, clone size, CDR3 protein, CDR3 DNA. The D gene is left open where the match is weak. Size values are once, few and many counts, or a class for expanded clones, and some rows have none.

TRBD2	TRBV11-1	17	TRBJ2-1	many	CASSRGEGVAGYNEQFF	TGTGCCAGCAGCCGAGGAGAGGGAGTAGCGGGGTACAATGAGCAGTTCTTC
.	TRBV30	14	TRBJ2-3	.	CAWRPLASTDTQYF	TGTGCCTGGAGGCCCTTAGCTAGCACAGATACGCAGTATTTT
.	TRBV9	13	TRBJ1-1	few	CASSVDGYTEAFF	TGTGCCAGCAGCGTAGACGGGTACACTGAAGCTTTCTTT
TRBD1	TRBV6-4	14	TRBJ1-1	.	CASKPGTANTEAFF	TGTGCCAGCAAGCCCGGGACAGCGAACACTGAAGCTTTCTTT
.	TRBV18	15	TRBJ2-6	once	CASSQGGSGANVLTF	TGTGCCAGCTCACAGGGGGGGTCTGGGGCCAACGTCCTGACTTTC
TRBD2	TRBV11-2	15	TRBJ2-7	once	CASSTGLAGGTPRDF	TGTGCCAGCAGCACAGGACTAGCGGGAGGTACTCCCAGGGACTTC
TRBD2	TRBV10-3	15	TRBJ2-1	.	CAISSLAGSYNEQFF	TGTGCCATCAGTTCTCTAGCGGGCTCCTACAATGAGCAGTTCTTC
TRBD1	TRBV5-4	13	TRBJ2-7	once	CAWRGTGGYEQYF	TGTGCCTGGAGGGGGACAGGGGGCTACGAGCAGTACTTC
.	TRBV6-5	15	TRBJ2-6	once	CATTEVSSGANVLTF	TGTGCCACAACAGAAGTGAGCTCTGGGGCCAACGTCCTGACTTTC
.	TRBV7-3	13	TRBJ2-7	.	CASSLKGRGEQYF	TGTGCCAGCAGCTTAAAGGGACGGGGTGAGCAGTACTTC
.	TRBV27	16	TRBJ2-6	.	CASSLRMGAGANVLTF	TGTGCCAGCAGTTTAAGGATGGGAGCTGGGGCCAACGTCCTGACTTTC
TRBD2	TRBV5-3	16	TRBJ2-1	.	CARSVGTSGRANEQFF	TGTGCCAGAAGCGTGGGGACTAGCGGGAGGGCCAATGAGCAGTTCTTC
TRBD1	TRBV5-6	16	TRBJ1-1	once	CASSLGRQGLNTEAFF	TGTGCCAGCAGCTTGGGCCGACAGGGCCTGAACACTGAAGCTTTCTTT
.	TRBV7-2	11	TRBJ2-7	.	CASSAGQSRYF	TGTGCCAGCAGCGCGGGACAGAGCCGGTACTTC
TRBD2	TRBV10-3	16	TRBJ2-7	.	CAISESKTSGAYEQYF	TGTGCCATCAGTGAGTCTAAGACTAGCGGAGCCTACGAGCAGTACTTC
.	TRBV7-3	15	TRBJ2-5	.	CASSSGRGFQETQYF	TGTGCCAGCAGCTCCGGACGGGGGTTCCAAGAGACCCAGTACTTC
.	TRBV7-2	15	TRBJ2-5	many	CASSLAKRAQETQYF	TGTGCCAGCAGCTTAGCGAAACGGGCACAAGAGACCCAGTACTTC
.	TRBV20-1	11	TRBJ1-2	.	CSARDRSPYTF	TGCAGTGCTAGAGATCGTTCTCCCTACACCTTC
.	TRBV5-1	14	TRBJ2-1	.	CASSGTDKYNEQFF	TGCGCCAGCAGCGGGACCGATAAATACAATGAGCAGTTCTTC